Detailed here is one T cell receptor beta chain. The antigen is unknown. The TCR beta libraries used 2 to 2.5 micrograms of genomic DNA that came from cryopreserved PBMCs. The CDR3 loop spans 14 amino acids. V shed 4 bases, J shed 8 bases, and the junction held 11 bases outside the gene matches. CDR1 and CDR2 from the germline V gene are SGHRS and YFSETQ. The data were taken from a study of cytotoxic CD8 clonotypes in ibrutinib-treated CLL. Findings of the study overall: Baseline clonality was higher than in age-matched healthy donors and moved in step with circulating CD8+ T-cell counts.

Libraries were prepared by immunoSEQ multiplex PCR; TCRdb keeps only in-frame clonotypes and omits some of them. The sample records tens of thousands of clones, approximately 70% being singletons. The receptor's source is a human donor with chronic lymphocytic leukemia. The chain recombines TRBV5-1 with TRBJ1-2; TRBD1 agrees at 7 bases. Sequencing was performed on PBMCs, taken before ibrutinib treatment. CDR3 in DNA: TGCGCCAGCAGCCAAGAAACAGGGGAGGCCGGCTACACCTTC. This codes for CASSQETGEAGYTF.